This T cell receptor beta chain was recorded in a study of blood T cell repertoires in COVID-19. Study-wide context: In each case, the material was cDNA or gDNA derived from T cells, B-cell-depleted T cells, or PBMCs.

Per germline, CDR1 KGHSH and CDR2 LQKENI. Trimming left V 6 bases short and J 5 bases short, with 7 bases between. This CDR3 contains 11 residues. Assay used: immunoSEQ multiplex PCR; TCRdb lists only in-frame clones, some missing. The sample lists 150,000 to 200,000 clones; around 85% were seen once. The receptor's source is a human donor with acute or convalescent COVID-19. The donor label of this sample is uncertain. This rearrangement joins TRBV18 to TRBJ2-5; D remains ambiguous. The sequenced material came from peripheral blood. The CDR3 DNA reads as TGTGCCAGCTCCGCGAAGGAGACCCAGTACTTC. Translation gives CASSAKETQYF.